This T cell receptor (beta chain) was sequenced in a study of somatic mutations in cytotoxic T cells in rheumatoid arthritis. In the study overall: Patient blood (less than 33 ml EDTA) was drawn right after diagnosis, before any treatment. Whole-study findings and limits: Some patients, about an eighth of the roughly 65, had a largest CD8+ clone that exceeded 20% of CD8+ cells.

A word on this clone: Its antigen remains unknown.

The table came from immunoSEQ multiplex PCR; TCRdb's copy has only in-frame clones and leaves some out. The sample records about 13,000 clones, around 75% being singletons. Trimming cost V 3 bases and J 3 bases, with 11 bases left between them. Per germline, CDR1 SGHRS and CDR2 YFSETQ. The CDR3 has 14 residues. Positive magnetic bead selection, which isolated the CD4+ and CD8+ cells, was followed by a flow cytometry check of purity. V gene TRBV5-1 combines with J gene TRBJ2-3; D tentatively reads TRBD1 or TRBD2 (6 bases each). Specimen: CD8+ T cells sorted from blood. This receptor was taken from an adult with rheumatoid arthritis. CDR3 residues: CASSWGAETDTQYF. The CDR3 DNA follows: TGCGCCAGCAGCTGGGGGGCAGAGACAGATACGCAGTATTTT.